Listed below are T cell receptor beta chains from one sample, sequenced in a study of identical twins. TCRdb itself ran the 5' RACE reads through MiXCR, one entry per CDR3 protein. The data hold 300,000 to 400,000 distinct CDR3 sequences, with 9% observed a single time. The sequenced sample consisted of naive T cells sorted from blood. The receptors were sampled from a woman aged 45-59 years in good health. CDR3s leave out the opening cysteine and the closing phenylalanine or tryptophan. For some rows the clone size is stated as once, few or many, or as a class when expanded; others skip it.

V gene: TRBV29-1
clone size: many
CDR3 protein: SVDGTYNEQF

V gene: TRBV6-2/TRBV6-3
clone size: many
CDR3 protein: ASSPPGGINNEQF

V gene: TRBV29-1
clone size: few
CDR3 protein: SVASGRLYEQY

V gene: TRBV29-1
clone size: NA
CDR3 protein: SVGYRGRDQF

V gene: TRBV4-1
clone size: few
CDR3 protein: ASSQPLETQY

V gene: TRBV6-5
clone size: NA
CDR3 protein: ASSPGVPSYNEQF

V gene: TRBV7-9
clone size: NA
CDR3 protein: ASSFPRAGAQAEQF

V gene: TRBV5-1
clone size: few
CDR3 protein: ASSLELAGYIQY

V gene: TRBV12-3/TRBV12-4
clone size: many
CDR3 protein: ASSLGGLGAGYNEQF

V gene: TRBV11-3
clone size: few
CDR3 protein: ASRPTGSAYGYT

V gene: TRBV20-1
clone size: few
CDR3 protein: SAMRTASYEQY

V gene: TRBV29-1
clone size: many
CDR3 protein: SPGLAGGAQY

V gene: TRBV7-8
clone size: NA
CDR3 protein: ASSFGLADEQY

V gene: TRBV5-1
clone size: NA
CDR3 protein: ASSLSVGGLGVRENEQF

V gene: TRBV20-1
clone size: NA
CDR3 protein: SARVALGLSGGAQY

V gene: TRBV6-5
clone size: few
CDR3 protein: ASSIEGAYNEQF

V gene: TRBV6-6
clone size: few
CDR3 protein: ASSYRTGGAFSGANVLT

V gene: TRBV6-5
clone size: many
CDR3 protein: ASSSSLSTDTQY

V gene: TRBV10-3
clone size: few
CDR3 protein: AIRTSTGELF

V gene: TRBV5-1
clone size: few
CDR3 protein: ASSITPLGGSYEQY

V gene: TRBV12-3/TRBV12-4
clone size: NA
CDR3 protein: ASSLVGTSGGLVYEQY

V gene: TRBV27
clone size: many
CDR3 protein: ASSNYLASWNTEAV

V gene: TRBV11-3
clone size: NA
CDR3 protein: ASSLAGHNEQF

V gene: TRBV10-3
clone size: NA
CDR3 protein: AISDLTGELF

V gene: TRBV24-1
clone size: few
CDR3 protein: ATKAPGSTGELF

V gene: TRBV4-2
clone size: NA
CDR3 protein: ASSQEVGHSTDTQY

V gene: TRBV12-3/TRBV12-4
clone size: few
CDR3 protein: ASSIKPETQY

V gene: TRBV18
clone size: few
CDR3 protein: ASSPLGGGGTMSSYNEQF

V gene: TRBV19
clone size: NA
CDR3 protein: ASRLERPERLF

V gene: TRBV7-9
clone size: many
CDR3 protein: ASSPTLDTQY

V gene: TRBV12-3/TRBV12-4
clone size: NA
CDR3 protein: ASSLGRVAGYNEQF

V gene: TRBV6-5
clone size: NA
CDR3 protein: ASSYSTGHLTGELF

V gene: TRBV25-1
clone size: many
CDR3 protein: ASSAAGNSYEQY

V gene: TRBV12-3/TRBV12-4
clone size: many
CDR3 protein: ASTSWGAYEQY

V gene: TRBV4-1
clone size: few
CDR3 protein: ASSQDAGGGYEQY

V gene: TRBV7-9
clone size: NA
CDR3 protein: ASSLASGDRDTEAF

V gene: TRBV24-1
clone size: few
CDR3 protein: ATRGTTGLNEQF

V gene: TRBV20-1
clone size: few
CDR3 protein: SARGGRGQGLEEQY

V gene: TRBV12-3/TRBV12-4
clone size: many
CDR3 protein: ASSSQLRNTGELF

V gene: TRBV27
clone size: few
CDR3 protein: ASSPPGLVYEQY

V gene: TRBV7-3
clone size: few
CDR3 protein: ASTEGAGELF

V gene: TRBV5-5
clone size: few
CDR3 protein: ASSSGGNRNEQF

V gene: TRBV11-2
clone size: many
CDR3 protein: ASSLGRVSGELF

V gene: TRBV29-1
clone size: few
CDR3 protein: SVDARNTGELF

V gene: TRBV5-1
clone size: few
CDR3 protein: ASSLGQANEKLF

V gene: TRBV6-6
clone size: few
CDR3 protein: ASSYVGGSSSGNTIY